This T cell receptor beta chain was identified during a study of T cell repertoires in cytomegalovirus infection (dated by TCRdb to 2018 to 2020). The study in broad terms: The HLA type of each donor mattered for the analysis, because public TCR beta signatures pointed to carriage of CMV infection along with the matching HLA type.

Sequencer: Illumina HiSeq 1500. TCRdb took the public reads, trimmed them with fastp at Q25, ran MiXCR for clone calling and kept in-frame beta chains. Identical CDR3 protein sequences are pooled into one entry, listed with their most common genes and DNA. Within this sample are 100,000 or so distinct CDR3 sequences, with less than 25% of them counted one time only. The ten biggest clones cover about 39% of the sample. Overall results and qualifications from the work: In both this cohort and an independent cohort of several hundred donors, the cumulative frequency of public TCR beta family members distinguished carriers of CMV infection plus the relevant HLA type. The ex vivo response was dominated by HLA-C-restricted CMV-specific TCR beta clonotypes, which also provided the single most frequent clonotype in two of eight donors.

With respect to this clonotype: It has no known antigen specificity. No quality values exist for individual bases; no much larger clone is one base distant.

The sequenced material came from CD8+ T cells from PBMCs. The receptor was isolated from a human donor in good health (CMV status not recorded). Some clones in this sample may be carry-over from other donors' samples.

The base sequence is TGTGCCAGCAGCTTACAGGGGAGCAAAAACATTCAGTACTTC. Its protein reads: CASSLQGSKNIQYF. The chain uses TRBV11-2 and TRBJ2-4; D gene: possibly TRBD1, on 6 matching bases. Sequences SGHAT (CDR1) and FQNNGV (CDR2) are obtained from the germline V gene. V and J are truncated by 2 bases and 3 bases respectively, leaving an intervening sequence of 8 bases. There are 14 amino acids in the CDR3, from cysteine to phenylalanine inclusive. The DNA shown is the 42-base CDR3, in frame from base 1.